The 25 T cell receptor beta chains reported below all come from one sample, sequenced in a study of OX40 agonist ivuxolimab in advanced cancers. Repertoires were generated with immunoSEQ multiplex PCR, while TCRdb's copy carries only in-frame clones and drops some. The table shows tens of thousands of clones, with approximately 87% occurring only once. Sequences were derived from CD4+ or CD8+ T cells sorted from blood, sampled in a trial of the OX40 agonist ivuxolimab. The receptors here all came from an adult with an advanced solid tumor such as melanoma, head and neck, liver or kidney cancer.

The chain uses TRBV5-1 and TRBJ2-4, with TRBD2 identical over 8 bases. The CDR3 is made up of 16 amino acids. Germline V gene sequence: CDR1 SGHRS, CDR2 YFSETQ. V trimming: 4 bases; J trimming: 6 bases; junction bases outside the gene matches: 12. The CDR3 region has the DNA TGCGCCAGCAGCCCCTCAGCGGGGGCGGTTGGAAACATTCAGTACTTC. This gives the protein CASSPSAGAVGNIQYF.

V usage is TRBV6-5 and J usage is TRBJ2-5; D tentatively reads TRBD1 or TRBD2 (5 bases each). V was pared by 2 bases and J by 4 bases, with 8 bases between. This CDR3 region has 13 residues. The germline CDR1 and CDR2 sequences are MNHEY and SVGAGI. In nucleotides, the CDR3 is TGTGCCAGCAGTTACATGGGGACAGAGACCCAGTACTTC. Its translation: CASSYMGTETQYF.

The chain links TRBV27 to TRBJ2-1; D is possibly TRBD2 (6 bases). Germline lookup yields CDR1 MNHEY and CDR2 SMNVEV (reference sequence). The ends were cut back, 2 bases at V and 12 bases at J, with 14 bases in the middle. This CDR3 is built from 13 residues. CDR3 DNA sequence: TGTGCCAGCAGTTTAATGTGGGGAGGTGTGCAGTTCTTC. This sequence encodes CASSLMWGGVQFF.

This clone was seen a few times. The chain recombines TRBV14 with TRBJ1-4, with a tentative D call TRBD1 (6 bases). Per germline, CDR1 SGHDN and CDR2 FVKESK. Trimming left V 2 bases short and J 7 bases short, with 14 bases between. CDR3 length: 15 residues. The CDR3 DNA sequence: TGTGCCAGCAGCCAAAAGCTGGGGGCGGGTGAAAAACTGTTTTTT. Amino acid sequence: CASSQKLGAGEKLFF.

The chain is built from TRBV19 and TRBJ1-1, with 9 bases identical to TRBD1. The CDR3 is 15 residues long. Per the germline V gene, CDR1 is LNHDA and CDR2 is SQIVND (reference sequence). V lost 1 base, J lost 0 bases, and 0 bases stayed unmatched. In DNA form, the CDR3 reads TGTGCCAGTAGTATAGGGGACAGGGTGAACACTGAAGCTTTCTTT. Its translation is CASSIGDRVNTEAFF.

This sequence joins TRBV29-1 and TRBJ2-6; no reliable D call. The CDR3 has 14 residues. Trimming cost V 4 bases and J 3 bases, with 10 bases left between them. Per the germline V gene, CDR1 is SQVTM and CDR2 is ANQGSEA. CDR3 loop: CSVGAGGGANVLTF. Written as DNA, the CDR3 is TGCAGCGTTGGAGCCGGCGGTGGGGCCAACGTCCTGACTTTC.

CDR3 coding DNA: TGCGCCAGCAGCCAAGTCGACGGACAGGGGGGATACGAGCAGTACTTC. It is translated as CASSQVDGQGGYEQYF. This chain links TRBV4-1 with TRBJ2-7, with 10 bases that match TRBD1. V lost 1 base, J lost 4 bases, and 7 bases stayed unmatched. CDR1 is MGHRA, CDR2 YSYEKL, per germline. The CDR3 runs 16 residues.

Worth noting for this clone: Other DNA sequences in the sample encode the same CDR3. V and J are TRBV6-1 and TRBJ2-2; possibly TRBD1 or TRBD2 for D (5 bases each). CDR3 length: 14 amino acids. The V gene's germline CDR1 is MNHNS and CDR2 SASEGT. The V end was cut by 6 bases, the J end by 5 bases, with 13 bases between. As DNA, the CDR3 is TGTGCCAGCAGCAGGGATCGAGGGACCGGGGAGCTGTTTTTT. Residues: CASSRDRGTGELFF.

For the CDR3, the DNA is TGTGCCAGCAGCCGCTCCTGGGACACTGCCTACGAGCAGTACTTC. Protein: CASSRSWDTAYEQYF. This chain joins TRBV4-2 and TRBJ2-7; possible D gene TRBD1, 6 bases. V lost 4 bases and J lost 2, with 15 bases in between. This CDR3 has 15 residues. Germline-derived CDR1 and CDR2 are LGHNA and YNFKEQ.

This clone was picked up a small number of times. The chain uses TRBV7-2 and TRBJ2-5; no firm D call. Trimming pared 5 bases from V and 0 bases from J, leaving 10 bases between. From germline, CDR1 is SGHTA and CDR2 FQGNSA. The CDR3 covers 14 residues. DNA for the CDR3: TGTGCCAGCAGCCTCTACGCGTACCAAGAGACCCAGTACTTC. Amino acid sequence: CASSLYAYQETQYF.

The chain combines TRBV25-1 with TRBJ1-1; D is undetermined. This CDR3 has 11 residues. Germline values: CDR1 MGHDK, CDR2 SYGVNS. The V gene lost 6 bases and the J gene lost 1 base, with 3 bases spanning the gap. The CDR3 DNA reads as TGTGCCAGCAGCAGGAACACTGAAGCTTTCTTT. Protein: CASSRNTEAFF.

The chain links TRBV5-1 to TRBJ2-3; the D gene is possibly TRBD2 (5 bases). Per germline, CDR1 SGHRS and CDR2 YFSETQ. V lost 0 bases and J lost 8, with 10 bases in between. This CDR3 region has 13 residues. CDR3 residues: CASSLAIGGTQYF. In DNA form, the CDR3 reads TGCGCCAGCAGCTTGGCTATAGGAGGTACGCAGTATTTT.

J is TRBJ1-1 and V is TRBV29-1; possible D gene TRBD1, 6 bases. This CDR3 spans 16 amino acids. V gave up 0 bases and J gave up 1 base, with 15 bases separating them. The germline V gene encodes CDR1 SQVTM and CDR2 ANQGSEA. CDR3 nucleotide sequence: TGCAGCGTTGAAGAACAGGGAAAGGGGTGGAACACTGAAGCTTTCTTT. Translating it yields CSVEEQGKGWNTEAFF.

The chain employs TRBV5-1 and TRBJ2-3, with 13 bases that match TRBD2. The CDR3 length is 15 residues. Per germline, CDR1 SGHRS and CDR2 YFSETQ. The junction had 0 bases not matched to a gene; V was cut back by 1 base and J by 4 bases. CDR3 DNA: TGCGCCAGCAGCTTGACTAGCGGGGGGGCAGATACGCAGTATTTT. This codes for CASSLTSGGADTQYF.

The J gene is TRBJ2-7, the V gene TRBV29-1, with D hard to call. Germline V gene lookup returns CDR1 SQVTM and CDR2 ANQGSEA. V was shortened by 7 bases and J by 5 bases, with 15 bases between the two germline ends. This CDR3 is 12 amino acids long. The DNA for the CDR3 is TGCAGCGCCAAACCCTCTGGGGACGAGCAGTACTTC. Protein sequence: CSAKPSGDEQYF.

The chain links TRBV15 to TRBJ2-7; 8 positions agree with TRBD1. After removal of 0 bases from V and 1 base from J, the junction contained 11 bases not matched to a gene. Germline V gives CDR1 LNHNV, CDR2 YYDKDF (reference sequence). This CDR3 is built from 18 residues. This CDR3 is CATSRDQGTGRKSYEQYF. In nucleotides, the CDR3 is TGTGCCACCAGCAGAGATCAAGGGACAGGCCGAAAGTCCTACGAGCAGTACTTC.

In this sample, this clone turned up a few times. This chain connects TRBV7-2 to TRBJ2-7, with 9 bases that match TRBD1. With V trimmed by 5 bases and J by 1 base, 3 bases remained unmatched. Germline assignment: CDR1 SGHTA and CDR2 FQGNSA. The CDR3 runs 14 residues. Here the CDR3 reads CASSAGTGSYEQYF. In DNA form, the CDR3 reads TGTGCCAGCAGCGCCGGGACAGGGTCCTACGAGCAGTACTTC.

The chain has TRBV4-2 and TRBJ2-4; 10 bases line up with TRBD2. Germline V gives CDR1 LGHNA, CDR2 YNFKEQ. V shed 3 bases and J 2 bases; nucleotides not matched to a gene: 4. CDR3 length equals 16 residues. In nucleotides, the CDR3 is TGTGCCAGCAGCCAGGAACTAGCGGGAACCAAAAACATTCAGTACTTC. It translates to CASSQELAGTKNIQYF.

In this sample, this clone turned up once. The CDR3 is CSQKRGNEQFF. The CDR3 region has the DNA TGCAGTCAAAAAAGGGGTAATGAGCAGTTCTTC. V and J are TRBV20-1 and TRBJ2-1; D might be TRBD1 (5 bases). The CDR3 has 11 amino acids. CDR1 is DFQATT, CDR2 SNEGSKA, per germline (reference sequence). The V gene lost 8 bases and the J gene lost 7 bases, with 12 bases spanning the gap.

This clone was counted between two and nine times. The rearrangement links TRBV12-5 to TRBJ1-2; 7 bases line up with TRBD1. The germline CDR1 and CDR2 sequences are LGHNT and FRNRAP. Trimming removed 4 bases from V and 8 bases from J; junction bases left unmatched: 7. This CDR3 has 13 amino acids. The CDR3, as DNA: TGTGCTAGTGGTTCGGAGGGGGCAAGAGGCTACACCTTC. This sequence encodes CASGSEGARGYTF.

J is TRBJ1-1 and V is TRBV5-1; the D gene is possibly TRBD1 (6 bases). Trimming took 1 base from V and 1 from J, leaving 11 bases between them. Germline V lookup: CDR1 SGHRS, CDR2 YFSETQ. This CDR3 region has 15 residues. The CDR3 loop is CASSLLSGANTEAFF. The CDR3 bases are TGCGCCAGCAGCTTGCTGTCAGGGGCGAACACTGAAGCTTTCTTT.

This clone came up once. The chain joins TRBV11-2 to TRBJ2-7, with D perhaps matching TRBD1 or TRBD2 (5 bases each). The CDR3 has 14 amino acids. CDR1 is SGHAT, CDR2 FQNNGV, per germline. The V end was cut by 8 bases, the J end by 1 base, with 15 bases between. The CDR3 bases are TGTGCCAGCTGTCTCTACGGGGCGTCCTACGAGCAGTACTTC. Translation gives CASCLYGASYEQYF.

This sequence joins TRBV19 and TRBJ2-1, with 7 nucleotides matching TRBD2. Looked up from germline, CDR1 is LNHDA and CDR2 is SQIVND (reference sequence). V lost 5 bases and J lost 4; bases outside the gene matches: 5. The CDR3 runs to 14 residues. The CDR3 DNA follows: TGTGCCAGTAGTGCCCTAGCGGCATACAATGAGCAGTTCTTC. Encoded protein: CASSALAAYNEQFF. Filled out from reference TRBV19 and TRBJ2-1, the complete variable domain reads DGGITQSPKYLFRKEGQNVTLSCEQNLNHDAMYWYRQDPGQGLRLIYYSQIVNDFQKGDIAEGYSVSREKKESFPLTVTSAQKNPTAFYLCASSALAAYNEQFFGPGTRLTVL.

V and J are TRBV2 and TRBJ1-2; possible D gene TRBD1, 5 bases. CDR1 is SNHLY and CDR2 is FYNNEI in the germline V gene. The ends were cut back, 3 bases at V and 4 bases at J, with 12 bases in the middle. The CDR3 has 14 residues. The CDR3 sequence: CASSDDSLSYGYTF. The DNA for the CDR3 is TGTGCCAGCAGTGATGACAGTCTAAGCTATGGCTACACCTTC.

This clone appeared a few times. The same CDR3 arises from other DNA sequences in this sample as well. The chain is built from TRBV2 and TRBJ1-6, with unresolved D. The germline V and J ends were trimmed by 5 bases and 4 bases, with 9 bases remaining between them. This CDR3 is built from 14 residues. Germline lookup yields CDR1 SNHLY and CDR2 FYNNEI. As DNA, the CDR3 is TGTGCCAGCAGTCAGACGGGGTATAATTCACCCCTCCACTTT. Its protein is CASSQTGYNSPLHF.